The 31 T cell receptor beta chains in this list originate from one sample, sequenced in a study of T cells in Graves' hyperthyroidism and ophthalmopathy. It was RNA transcripts that yielded the amplified TCR beta CDR3 regions. HTBI primers were employed in a first-round RT-PCR of the TCR CDR3. TCRdb used MiXCR to reprocess the multiplex PCR reads, holding one entry per CDR3 protein. The sample has roughly 500,000 distinct CDR3 sequences, 40% to 50% seen once. Sequenced sample: peripheral blood or thyroid tissue (not recorded which). These receptors were taken from an adult woman with Graves' disease, either hyperthyroidism or ophthalmopathy (not recorded which).

V gene TRBV10-3 combines with J gene TRBJ1-5, with D unresolved. The CDR3 covers 13 residues. Germline assignment: CDR1 ENHRY and CDR2 SYGVKD. Trimming left V 8 bases short and J 4 bases short, with 12 bases between. The CDR3 DNA follows: TGTGCCATCGGGAACGACGGGAATCAGCCCCAGCATTTT. Protein product: CAIGNDGNQPQHF.

The CDR3 reads CASSAGPTNTETQYF. For the CDR3, the DNA is TGTGCCAGCAGCGCAGGGCCCACAAACACCGAGACCCAGTACTTC. This chain links TRBV7-6 with TRBJ2-5; TRBD1 might be the D (5 bases). The CDR3 contains 15 residues. The germline V gene has CDR1 SGHVS and CDR2 FNYEAQ. V was shortened by 5 bases and J by 5 bases, with 18 bases between the two germline ends.

The chain recombines TRBV5-1 with TRBJ2-7, with D unresolved. The germline V and J ends were trimmed by 6 bases and 2 bases, with 12 bases remaining between them. Per germline, CDR1 SGHRS and CDR2 YFSETQ. The CDR3 is 13 amino acids. The CDR3 here is CASTPSGPYEQYF. In DNA, the CDR3 is TGCGCCAGCACCCCGTCGGGTCCCTACGAGCAGTACTTC.

DNA of the CDR3: TGTGCCATCAGTGACGTAGCGGGGGACCTCTACGAGCAGTACTTC. It is translated as CAISDVAGDLYEQYF. The rearrangement uses TRBV10-3 and TRBJ2-7; 9 bases agree with TRBD2. Germline trimming cut 3 bases from V and 3 bases from J; bases unmatched to any gene: 6. The CDR3 has 15 amino acids. Germline lookup yields CDR1 ENHRY and CDR2 SYGVKD.

The chain couples TRBV11-2 to TRBJ2-7; TRBD2 matches 9 bases. Trimming removed 3 bases from V and 5 bases from J; junction bases left unmatched: 11. From germline, CDR1 is SGHAT and CDR2 FQNNGV. The CDR3 totals 16 residues. CDR3 in amino acids: CASSLAPAGGSDEQYF. The DNA of the CDR3 is TGTGCCAGCAGCTTGGCCCCAGCGGGAGGAAGCGACGAGCAGTACTTC. Using reference TRBV11-2 and TRBJ2-7 for the parts outside the CDR3, the full variable domain is EAGVAQSPRYKIIEKRQSVAFWCNPISGHATLYWYQQILGQGPKLLIQFQNNGVVDDSQLPKDRFSAERLKGVDSTLKIQPAKLEDSAVYLCASSLAPAGGSDEQYFGPGTRLTVT.

In regard to this clonotype: A much larger clone is a single base away; this may be a read error. This chain uses TRBV5-4 with TRBJ2-5; D uncertain. The CDR3 spans 13 residues. The germline V and J ends were trimmed by 7 bases and 2 bases, with 12 bases remaining between them. Germline V gene lookup returns CDR1 SGHNT and CDR2 YYREEE (reference sequence). The CDR3 region is CASGRALQETQYF. CDR3 nucleotides: TGTGCCAGCGGCCGGGCCCTGCAAGAGACCCAGTACTTC.

The chain links TRBV20-1 to TRBJ2-5; D possibly matches TRBD1 or TRBD2 (6 bases each). The germline V gene encodes CDR1 DFQATT and CDR2 SNEGSKA (reference sequence). The V and J ends lost 2 bases and 5 bases respectively, with 18 bases between them. The CDR3 runs 15 residues. Here the CDR3 DNA reads TGCAGTGCTAGACCAGGGGCTAGCGACTACGAGACCCAGTACTTC. Amino acids: CSARPGASDYETQYF.

The table lists this clonotype with many counts. The V gene is TRBV7-9, the J gene TRBJ1-3; the D gene is possibly TRBD1 (6 bases). CDR3 length: 13 amino acids. From germline, CDR1 is SEHNR and CDR2 FQNEAQ (reference sequence). The CDR3 DNA sequence: TGTGGCTGGGGGGGGCCGTCCGGAAACACCATATATTTT. This translates into CGWGGPSGNTIYF.

The sample holds a few counts of this clonotype. V is TRBV25-1 and J is TRBJ2-7; tentatively, D is TRBD1 or TRBD2 (5 bases each). Germline-derived CDR1 and CDR2 are MGHDK and SYGVNS. There are 16 residues in the CDR3. Between the trimmed V and J ends, which lost 5 bases and 3 bases, there was a span of 20 bases. The CDR3 DNA reads TGTGCCAGCAGTCCTTACCGGGGCACCGGCAACTACGAGCAGTACTTC. As protein: CASSPYRGTGNYEQYF.

The rearrangement links TRBV20-1 to TRBJ2-7; D unclear. The V gene lost 6 bases and the J gene lost 2 bases, with 14 bases spanning the gap. Germline V gene sequence: CDR1 DFQATT, CDR2 SNEGSKA (reference sequence). The CDR3 runs 13 residues. CDR3 DNA sequence: TGCAGTGCAACACCGTCAGAGCCCTACGAGCAGTACTTC. This gives the protein CSATPSEPYEQYF.

This clonotype was recorded once. V gene TRBV7-9 combines with J gene TRBJ1-2; 8 bases line up with TRBD1. The length of the CDR3 is 16 residues. Germline V gene lookup returns CDR1 SEHNR and CDR2 FQNEAQ (reference sequence). J was trimmed by 9 bases and V by 5 bases; bases with no gene match: 17. CDR3 sequence: CASSPPSGQVPLCYTF. In DNA, the CDR3 is TGTGCCAGCAGCCCCCCTTCGGGACAGGTCCCCCTGTGCTACACCTTC.

This chain links TRBV7-8 with TRBJ2-2, with 13 bases matching TRBD2. V gave up 5 bases and J gave up 3 bases; unmatched junction bases: 3. CDR1 SGHVS and CDR2 FQNEAQ come from the germline V gene. The CDR3 covers 16 residues. The CDR3 coding sequence is TGTGCCAGCAGCAGGACTAGCGGGAGCTACACCGGGGAGCTGTTTTTT. Its protein is CASSRTSGSYTGELFF.

V gene TRBV19 combines with J gene TRBJ1-1; D remains unclear. Trimming shortened V by 2 bases and J by 1 base, and 5 bases separated the two germline ends. Germline V gene lookup returns CDR1 LNHDA and CDR2 SQIVND (reference sequence). The CDR3 totals 13 residues. CDR3 protein: CASSIPGNTEAFF. Here the CDR3 DNA reads TGTGCCAGTAGTATACCAGGGAACACTGAAGCTTTCTTT.

This clonotype was observed once. This chain connects TRBV29-1 to TRBJ2-7, with 9 bases aligning to TRBD1. Losses at the gene ends were 6 bases for V and 8 bases for J; bases not matched to a gene: 14. The CDR3 consists of 14 residues. Germline CDR1 SQVTM, CDR2 ANQGSEA. CDR3 DNA sequence: TGCAGCGTCGCGACAGGGGGGGATCAGCCCCAGCAGTACTTC. As protein: CSVATGGDQPQQYF.

This clonotype came up a few times. The rearrangement joins TRBV27 to TRBJ2-7; D assignment may be TRBD1 or TRBD2 (5 bases each). The CDR3 has 12 residues. The ends were cut back, 8 bases at V and 7 bases at J, with 15 bases in the middle. Germline-derived CDR1 and CDR2 are MNHEY and SMNVEV (reference sequence). In nucleotides, the CDR3 is TGTGCCAGCGGGGCGAGAGGAGGTGAGCAGTACTTC. This encodes CASGARGGEQYF.

The V and J genes are TRBV24-1 and TRBJ1-1; 7 bases are shared with TRBD1. V trimming: 5 bases; J trimming: 7 bases; junction bases outside the gene matches: 3. There are 12 residues in the CDR3. The germline gives CDR1 KGHDR, CDR2 SFDVKD. The CDR3 bases are TGTGCCACCAGTGCCGGGACAGTTGAAGCTTTCTTT. Its translation is CATSAGTVEAFF.

This clonotype was picked up many times. The rearrangement links TRBV4-2 to TRBJ1-5; TRBD1 is a possible D gene (6 bases). The CDR3 consists of 15 residues. CDR1 LGHNA and CDR2 YNFKEQ come from the germline V gene. V dropped 0 bases and J dropped 2 bases, with 8 bases sitting between them. The CDR3 sequence: CASSQDAGGNQPQHF. In nucleotides, the CDR3 is TGTGCCAGCAGCCAAGATGCAGGGGGCAATCAGCCCCAGCATTTT.

The rearrangement links TRBV7-2 to TRBJ2-2, with 9 bases lining up with TRBD1. CDR1 SGHTA and CDR2 FQGNSA come from the germline V gene. V shed 3 bases and J 6 bases; nucleotides not matched to a gene: 5. The CDR3 runs to 15 residues. In nucleotides, the CDR3 is TGTGCCAGCAGCTTTGGACAGGGGAGGTCCGGGGAGCTGTTTTTT. Amino acid sequence: CASSFGQGRSGELFF.

In DNA, the CDR3 is TGCGCCAGCAGTGAGCCGGACAGTCTTAGACACGAGCAGTACTTC. This sequence encodes CASSEPDSLRHEQYF. V and J are TRBV10-2 and TRBJ2-7, with D possibly being TRBD1 (6 bases). The V end was cut by 2 bases, the J end by 5 bases, with 16 bases between. Germline values: CDR1 WSHSY, CDR2 SAAADI. The CDR3 is 15 residues long.

The J gene is TRBJ1-5, the V gene TRBV19, with D possibly being TRBD1 (6 bases). Germline assignment: CDR1 LNHDA and CDR2 SQIVND (reference sequence). The CDR3 consists of 14 residues. V was trimmed by 5 bases and J by 3 bases, leaving 11 bases between them. The CDR3 protein is CASSAGQYNQPQHF. As DNA, the CDR3 is TGTGCCAGTAGTGCCGGACAGTACAATCAGCCCCAGCATTTT.

The chain combines TRBV12-3 or TRBV12-4 with TRBJ2-7, with D possibly TRBD2 on 5 matching bases. V lost 5 bases and J 0 bases, leaving 11 bases between the germline ends. This CDR3 has 14 residues. The CDR3 is CASSETTSSYEQYF. The CDR3 nucleotides read TGTGCCAGCAGTGAGACTACGAGCTCCTACGAGCAGTACTTC.

This clonotype was observed a single time. The chain is built from TRBV10-3 and TRBJ2-7; 11 bases are a match to TRBD1. This CDR3 contains 15 residues. Germline V gene data show CDR1 as ENHRY and CDR2 as SYGVKD. J was trimmed by 4 bases and V by 6 bases; bases with no gene match: 8. CDR3 sequence (DNA): TGTGCCATCAGGGGAGGACAGGGGGCCGTATACGAGCAGTACTTC. It translates to CAIRGGQGAVYEQYF.

The chain has TRBV24-1 and TRBJ1-1; D is uncertain. Per germline, CDR1 KGHDR and CDR2 SFDVKD. This CDR3 is 13 amino acids long. V was trimmed by 8 bases and J by 0 bases, leaving 9 bases between them. This chain's CDR3 is CATTGSMNTEAFF. The CDR3 DNA reads as TGTGCCACCACGGGGTCAATGAACACTGAAGCTTTCTTT.

The chain carries TRBV10-3 and TRBJ2-5, with 12 bases fitting TRBD1. Germline CDR1 is ENHRY and CDR2 is SYGVKD. This CDR3 comprises 15 residues. V dropped 3 bases and J dropped 8; count of bases not matched to a gene: 7. The CDR3: CAISDGTGGLITQYF. CDR3 nucleotides: TGTGCCATCAGTGACGGGACAGGGGGCCTGATAACCCAGTACTTC.

This clonotype was counted between two and nine times. The genes are TRBV12-3 or TRBV12-4 and TRBJ1-5; the D is unclear. V lost 6 bases to trimming and J lost 0 bases, with 3 bases between them. The CDR3 runs 12 residues. CDR3 amino acids: CASRTSNQPQHF. The CDR3 region has the DNA TGTGCCAGCAGAACTAGCAATCAGCCCCAGCATTTT.

On this clonotype itself: A read error may produce the germline difference seen at one junction end. The genes are TRBV7-9 and TRBJ1-2; TRBD1 might be the D (5 bases). Germline lookup yields CDR1 SEHNR and CDR2 FQNEAQ (reference sequence). The length of the CDR3 is 15 residues. The DNA for the CDR3 is TGCGCCAGCAGCCAAGATCTGGGGGTCGGGTATGGCTACACCTTC. Translating it yields CASSQDLGVGYGYTF.

This clonotype was counted at least ten times. V and J are TRBV29-1 and TRBJ2-7; a possible D gene is TRBD2 (5 bases). Trimming removed 6 bases at V and 2 bases at J, with 14 bases between. The CDR3 is 13 residues long. Germline V gives CDR1 SQVTM, CDR2 ANQGSEA. The CDR3 here is CSVVWTEPYEQYF. In DNA form, the CDR3 reads TGCAGCGTCGTATGGACTGAGCCCTACGAGCAGTACTTC.

This chain uses TRBV2 with TRBJ1-6; D possibly corresponds to TRBD1 (6 bases). The V gene lost 7 bases and the J gene lost 5 bases, with 15 bases spanning the gap. Per germline, CDR1 SNHLY and CDR2 FYNNEI. This CDR3 contains 15 residues. The CDR3 reads CASTLQGRNNSPLHF. CDR3 nucleotide sequence: TGTGCCAGCACCTTGCAGGGGCGAAATAATTCACCCCTCCACTTT.

The sample holds one count of this clonotype. The genes are TRBV20-1 and TRBJ1-1, with unresolved D. Deletions cut 4 bases from V and 0 bases from J, with 6 bases between. From germline, CDR1 is DFQATT and CDR2 SNEGSKA (reference sequence). There are 12 residues in the CDR3. The CDR3 DNA reads as TGCAGTGCTAAGGGTATGAACACTGAAGCTTTCTTT. It encodes CSAKGMNTEAFF.

The gene calls are TRBV10-2 and TRBJ1-1; D is unresolved. Trimming took 0 bases from V and 8 from J, leaving 10 bases between them. The CDR3 runs to 13 residues. Germline lookup yields CDR1 WSHSY and CDR2 SAAADI. The CDR3 sequence is CASSESTLGEAFF. Here the CDR3 DNA reads TGCGCCAGCAGTGAGTCGACTCTAGGGGAAGCTTTCTTT.

DNA for the CDR3: TGCAGTGCTAGAGAGCGGGGGCTAGGGGAGACCCAGTACTTC. This encodes CSARERGLGETQYF. V is TRBV20-1 and J is TRBJ2-5; possibly TRBD2 for D (7 bases). The germline V and J ends were trimmed by 0 bases and 5 bases, with 13 bases remaining between them. The germline gives CDR1 DFQATT, CDR2 SNEGSKA (reference sequence). The CDR3 contains 14 residues.